The source of this TCR beta chain is a study of Ad26.COV2.S vaccination and SARS-CoV-2 variants. Study-level findings and limits: The study found higher spike-specific TCR breadth in vaccine than placebo recipients. Recipients of vaccine and of placebo showed similar breadth of their non-spike TCR repertoires.

This sample's treatment: around 19 received Ad26.COV2.S at low or high dose, single or two shots; about 5 received placebo; per-sample allocation not given. Each sample was drawn 63 days after the first injection (of vaccine or placebo). With 3 bases removed from V and 3 bases from J, the gap between germline ends came to 10 bases. The CDR3 consists of 14 residues. Germline loops: CDR1 SGHDT, CDR2 YYEEEE. TCRdb's table, derived via immunoSEQ multiplex PCR, lists solely in-frame clones and lacks some. Of about 390,000 clones in the sample, 92% were seen once. In its sample, this clone was seen once. The target antigen is unknown.

The J gene is TRBJ2-1, the V gene TRBV5-6; D may match TRBD1 or TRBD2 (6 bases each). Sequences were derived from peripheral blood, sampled in a trial of Ad26.COV2.S vaccine versus placebo. The clonotype was recovered from a person aged 18 to 59 who received the Ad26.COV2.S COVID-19 vaccine or a placebo. The CDR3 protein is CASSWGDIYNEQFF. CDR3 DNA sequence: TGTGCCAGCAGCTGGGGGGACATCTACAATGAGCAGTTCTTC.